This T cell receptor (beta chain) was profiled in a study of blood T cell repertoires in COVID-19. Study-level information: Sites in the United States, Italy and Spain provided acute and convalescent COVID-19 samples. From T cells, B-cell-depleted T cells, or PBMCs came the material, which was cDNA or gDNA.

Germline V gene sequence: CDR1 SNHLY, CDR2 FYNNEI. This CDR3 has 15 residues. Trimming cost V 2 bases and J 2 bases; bases outside gene matches: 5. The authors' processing: Using reference gene primer amplification, nucleated cell counts were estimated. TCRdb keeps only in-frame clones here, not all; method: immunoSEQ multiplex PCR. For V, J and clone size, that table is used; D and trimming come from the DNA. The sample lists about 260,000 clones, around 90% occurring once. The V and J genes are TRBV2 and TRBJ1-2, with 7 bases identical to TRBD1. Sequencing was done on a sample of peripheral blood. The receptor was isolated from a woman aged 40 to 49 with acute or convalescent COVID-19. This CDR3 reads CASSETKGANYGYTF. The DNA for the CDR3 is TGTGCCAGCAGTGAAACGAAGGGGGCGAACTATGGCTACACCTTC.